The 11 T cell receptor beta chains below all came from one sample that was sequenced in a study of T cell repertoires in cytomegalovirus infection. These receptors lack a known antigen. TCRdb reanalysed the reads using MiXCR and keeps one entry per CDR3 protein. The sample lists approximately 50,000 distinct CDR3 sequences; 15% to 20% were seen once. The input for sequencing was CD8+ T cells from cultured PBMCs, taken from culture after CMV antigen stimulation. Receptors were obtained from a human donor in good health (CMV status not recorded). Some clones in this sample may be carry-over from other donors' samples.

The chain couples TRBV7-2 to TRBJ2-7; TRBD1 agrees at 8 bases. Losses at the gene ends were 2 bases for V and 1 base for J; bases not matched to a gene: 13. The CDR3 has 18 amino acids. CDR1 is SGHTA and CDR2 is FQGNSA in the germline V gene. The CDR3 DNA is TGTGCCAGCAGCTTAACGACTCGGGACAGGTTTTCGTCCTACGAGCAGTACTTC. This sequence encodes CASSLTTRDRFSSYEQYF. Full variable domain (remainder filled in from reference TRBV7-2 and TRBJ2-7): GAGVSQSPSNKVTEKGKDVELRCDPISGHTALYWYRQSLGQGLEFLIYFQGNSAPDKSGLPSDRFSAERTGGSVSTLTIQRTQQEDSAVYLCASSLTTRDRFSSYEQYFGPGTRLTVT.

This chain uses TRBV7-9 with TRBJ1-5; D gene uncertain. Germline V lookup: CDR1 SEHNR, CDR2 FQNEAQ (reference sequence). This CDR3 has 15 residues. V was trimmed by 1 base and J by 0 bases, leaving 7 bases between them. CDR3 DNA: TGTGCCAGCAGCTTAGGACAAAATAGCAATCAGCCCCAGCATTTT. Protein product: CASSLGQNSNQPQHF.

The chain couples TRBV7-9 to TRBJ1-5; tentative D call: TRBD1 (5 bases). CDR1 is SEHNR, CDR2 FQNEAQ, per germline (reference sequence). V lost 8 bases and J 2 bases, leaving 13 bases between the germline ends. This CDR3 contains 14 residues. Here the CDR3 DNA reads TGTGCCAGCCGGGGGGGTTGGGGCAATCAGCCCCAGCATTTT. This gives the protein CASRGGWGNQPQHF. Looking up the rest from reference TRBV7-9 and TRBJ1-5 gives the full variable domain: DTGVSQNPRHKITKRGQNVTFRCDPISEHNRLYWYRQTLGQGPEFLTYFQNEAQLEKSRLLSDRFSAERPKGSFSTLEIQRTEQGDSAMYLCASRGGWGNQPQHFGDGTRLSIL.

The chain has TRBV6-2 or TRBV6-3 and TRBJ2-7; no definite D call. Trimming removed 11 bases at V and 6 bases at J, with 17 bases between. Germline V gene data show CDR1 as MNHEY and CDR2 as SVGEGT. The CDR3 runs to 12 residues. The CDR3 bases are TGTGCCCGCGGCCCTTGGGGTATCGAGCAGTACTTC. Its translation: CARGPWGIEQYF.

The gene calls are TRBV19 and TRBJ2-3; 9 bases align to TRBD2. This CDR3 is built from 16 residues. V lost 4 bases to trimming and J lost 6 bases; unmatched junction nucleotides: 11. The V gene's germline CDR1 is LNHDA and CDR2 SQIVND (reference sequence). CDR3 sequence (DNA): TGTGCCAGTAGTACCATTCGGGCTAGCGGGGCCGATACGCAGTATTTT. Protein product: CASSTIRASGADTQYF.

As to this clonotype: The CDR3 does not close with the conserved phenylalanine or tryptophan, likely indicating a read error. V and J are TRBV7-9 and TRBJ1-1; D is unclear. In germline, CDR1 is SEHNR, CDR2 FQNEAQ (reference sequence). This CDR3 has 12 amino acids. Trimming shortened V by 0 bases and J by 6 bases, and 5 bases separated the two germline ends. For the CDR3, the DNA is TGTGCCAGCAGCTTAGCAACCCCTGAAGCTTTCATT. This translates into CASSLATPEAFI.

This clonotype came up a few times. The chain has TRBV14 and TRBJ2-1; 10 bases map to TRBD1. The CDR3 sequence is 15 residues long. Germline V gene sequence: CDR1 SGHDN, CDR2 FVKESK. Trimming removed 4 bases from V and 3 bases from J; junction bases left unmatched: 3. This chain's CDR3 is CASSPTGGYYNEQFF. DNA of the CDR3: TGTGCCAGCAGCCCGACAGGGGGCTACTACAATGAGCAGTTCTTC. Together with reference TRBV14 and TRBJ2-1, the CDR3 gives the full variable domain: EAGVTQFPSHSVIEKGQTVTLRCDPISGHDNLYWYRRVMGKEIKFLLHFVKESKQDESGMPNNRFLAERTGGTYSTLKVQPAELEDSGVYFCASSPTGGYYNEQFFGPGTRLTVL.

The rearrangement links TRBV4-1 to TRBJ2-1; 10 bases line up with TRBD2. Germline loops: CDR1 MGHRA, CDR2 YSYEKL. With 3 bases clipped from V and 0 bases from J, the junction kept 17 bases outside the gene matches. The CDR3 has 21 amino acids. CDR3 coding DNA: TGCGCCAGCAGCCACCAAACTTTAGCGGGGGGCCCCACCCTCTCCTACAATGAGCAGTTCTTC. Translated: CASSHQTLAGGPTLSYNEQFF.

Only a few counts were recorded for this clonotype. The chain links TRBV27 to TRBJ2-7, with 8 bases matching TRBD1. CDR3 size: 15 residues. V shed 4 bases, J shed 1 base, and the junction held 6 bases outside the gene matches. CDR1 and CDR2 from the germline V gene are MNHEY and SMNVEV (reference sequence). The CDR3, as DNA: TGTGCCAGCAGTTCCCCGGACAGGGCTTCCTACGAGCAGTACTTC. Protein product: CASSSPDRASYEQYF.

V and J are TRBV29-1 and TRBJ1-2; D perhaps matches TRBD1 (6 bases). V lost 5 bases, J lost 0 bases, and 19 bases lay in between. Germline V lookup: CDR1 SQVTM, CDR2 ANQGSEA. The CDR3 spans 16 residues. In DNA, the CDR3 is TGCAGCGTTCGCGGGCTCGACAGGAAAGCTAACTATGGCTACACCTTC. Residues: CSVRGLDRKANYGYTF.

This chain uses TRBV7-2 with TRBJ1-2, with TRBD1 matching 9 bases. Germline assignment: CDR1 SGHTA and CDR2 FQGNSA. There are 18 residues in the CDR3. Trimming took 3 bases from V and 7 from J; bases not matched to a gene: 18. CDR3 in amino acids: CASSLDLIGGDREGGYTF. CDR3 nucleotide sequence: TGTGCCAGCAGCTTGGATCTTATTGGGGGGGACAGGGAGGGTGGCTACACCTTC.